This T cell receptor beta chain originates from a study of OX40 agonist ivuxolimab in advanced cancers. Across the study: Patients received ivuxolimab, an agonistic anti-OX40 (CD134) antibody. Allowance was made for prior anti-PD-1, anti-PD-L1 or anti-CTLA-4 therapy, and 40% to 45% had some. General study results and limits: The authors did not determine the antigen specificity of the expanded peripheral T cells.

Blood got drawn at baseline, again on cycle 4 day 1, and then on cycle 7 day 1. Regarding this clone: What it recognizes is unknown.

Using immunoSEQ multiplex PCR, the repertoire was profiled, and TCRdb retains in-frame clones only, with some absent. The sample gives tens of thousands of clones, approximately 86% of which show up once; under 40% is in the top ten. This material consisted of CD4+ or CD8+ T cells sorted from blood, taken in a trial of the OX40 agonist ivuxolimab. The source of this sequence is an adult with an advanced solid tumor such as melanoma, head and neck, liver or kidney cancer.

CDR3 loop: CASSKVSIPADTQYF. In nucleotides, the CDR3 is TGTGCCAGCAGCAAAGTTTCGATCCCGGCAGATACGCAGTATTTT. The rearrangement links TRBV21-1 to TRBJ2-3; the D call TRBD2 from the table was never checked on the DNA. TRBV21-1 represents a pseudogene. This CDR3 contains 15 residues.